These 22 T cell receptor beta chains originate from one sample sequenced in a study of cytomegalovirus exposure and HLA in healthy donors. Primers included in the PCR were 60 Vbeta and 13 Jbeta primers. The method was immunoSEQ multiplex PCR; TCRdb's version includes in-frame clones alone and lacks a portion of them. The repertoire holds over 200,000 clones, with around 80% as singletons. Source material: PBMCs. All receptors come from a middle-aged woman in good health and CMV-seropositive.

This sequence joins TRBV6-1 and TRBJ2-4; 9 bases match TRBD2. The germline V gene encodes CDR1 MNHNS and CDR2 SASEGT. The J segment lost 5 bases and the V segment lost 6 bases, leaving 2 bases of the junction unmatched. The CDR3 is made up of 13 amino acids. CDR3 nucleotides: TGTGCCAGCAGAGTAGCGGGGGAAAACATTCAGTACTTC. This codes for CASRVAGENIQYF.

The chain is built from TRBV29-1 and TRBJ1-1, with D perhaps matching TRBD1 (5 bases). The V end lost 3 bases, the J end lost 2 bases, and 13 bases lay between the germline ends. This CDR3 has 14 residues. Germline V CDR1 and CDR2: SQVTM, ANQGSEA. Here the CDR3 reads CSVEPTGQNTEAFF. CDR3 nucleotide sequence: TGCAGCGTTGAGCCAACCGGACAAAACACTGAAGCTTTCTTT.

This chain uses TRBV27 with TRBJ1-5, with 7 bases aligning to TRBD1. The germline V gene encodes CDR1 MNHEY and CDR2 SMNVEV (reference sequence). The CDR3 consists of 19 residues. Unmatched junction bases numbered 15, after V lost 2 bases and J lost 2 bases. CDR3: CASSLRAPTGTRGNQPQHF. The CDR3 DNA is TGTGCCAGCAGTTTAAGGGCCCCGACAGGGACGCGCGGCAATCAGCCCCAGCATTTT.

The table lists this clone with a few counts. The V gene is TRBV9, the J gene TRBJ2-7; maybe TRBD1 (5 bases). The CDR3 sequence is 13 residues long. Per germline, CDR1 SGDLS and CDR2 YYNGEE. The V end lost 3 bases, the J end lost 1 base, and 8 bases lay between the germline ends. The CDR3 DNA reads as TGTGCCAGCAGCGGGGGCCGATCCTACGAGCAGTACTTC. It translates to CASSGGRSYEQYF.

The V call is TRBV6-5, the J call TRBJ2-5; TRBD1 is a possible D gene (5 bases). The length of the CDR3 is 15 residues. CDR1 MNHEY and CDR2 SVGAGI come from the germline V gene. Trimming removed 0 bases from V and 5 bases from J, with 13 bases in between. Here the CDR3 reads CASSYSLIAGETQYF. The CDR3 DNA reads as TGTGCCAGCAGTTACTCGTTAATAGCAGGGGAGACCCAGTACTTC.

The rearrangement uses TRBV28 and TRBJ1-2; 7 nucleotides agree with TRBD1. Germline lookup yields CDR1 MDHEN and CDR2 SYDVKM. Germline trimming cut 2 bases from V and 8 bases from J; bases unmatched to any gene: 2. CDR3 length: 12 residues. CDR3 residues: CASSLKGAGYTF. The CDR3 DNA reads TGTGCCAGCAGTTTAAAGGGGGCCGGCTACACCTTC.

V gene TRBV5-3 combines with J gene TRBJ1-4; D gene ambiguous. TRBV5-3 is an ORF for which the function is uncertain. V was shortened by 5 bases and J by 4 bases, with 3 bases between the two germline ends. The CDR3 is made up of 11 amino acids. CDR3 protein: CARSRNEKLFF. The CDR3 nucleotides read TGTGCCAGAAGTCGTAATGAAAAACTGTTTTTT.

The CDR3, as DNA: TGCGCCAGCAGCCCCCATGACACAAACACTGAAGCTTTCTTT. Its translation is CASSPHDTNTEAFF. The chain is built from TRBV5-1 and TRBJ1-1; no clear D gene. This CDR3 has 14 amino acids. CDR1 is SGHRS and CDR2 is YFSETQ in the germline V gene. V was cut by 4 bases and J by 2 bases, with 12 bases left in between.

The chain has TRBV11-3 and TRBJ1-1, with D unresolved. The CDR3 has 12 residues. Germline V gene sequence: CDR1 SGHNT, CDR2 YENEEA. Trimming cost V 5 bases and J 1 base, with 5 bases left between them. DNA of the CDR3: TGTGCCAGCAGCCCCTCGAACACTGAAGCTTTCTTT. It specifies CASSPSNTEAFF.

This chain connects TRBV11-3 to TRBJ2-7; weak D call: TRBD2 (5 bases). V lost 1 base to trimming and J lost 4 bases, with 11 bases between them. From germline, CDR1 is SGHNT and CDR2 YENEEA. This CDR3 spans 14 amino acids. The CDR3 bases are TGTGCCAGCAGCTTAGGATTCCGGGGTTACGAGCAGTACTTC. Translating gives CASSLGFRGYEQYF.

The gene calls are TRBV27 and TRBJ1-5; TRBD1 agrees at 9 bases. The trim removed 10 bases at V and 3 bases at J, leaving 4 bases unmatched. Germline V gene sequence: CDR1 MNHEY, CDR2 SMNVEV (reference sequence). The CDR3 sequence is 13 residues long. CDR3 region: CATRTGDNQPQHF. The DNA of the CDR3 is TGTGCCACTCGGACAGGGGACAATCAGCCCCAGCATTTT.

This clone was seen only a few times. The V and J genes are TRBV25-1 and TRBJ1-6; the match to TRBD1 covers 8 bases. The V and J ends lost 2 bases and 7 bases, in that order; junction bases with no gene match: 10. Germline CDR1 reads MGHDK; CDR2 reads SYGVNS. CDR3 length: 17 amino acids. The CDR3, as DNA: TGTGCCAGCAGTGAAATGGGTAGGACAGGGCGGAATTCACCCCTCCACTTT. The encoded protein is CASSEMGRTGRNSPLHF. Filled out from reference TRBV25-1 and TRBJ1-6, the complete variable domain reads EADIYQTPRYLVIGTGKKITLECSQTMGHDKMYWYQQDPGMELHLIHYSYGVNSTEKGDLSSESTVSRIRTEHFPLTLESARPSHTSQYLCASSEMGRTGRNSPLHFGNGTRLTVT.

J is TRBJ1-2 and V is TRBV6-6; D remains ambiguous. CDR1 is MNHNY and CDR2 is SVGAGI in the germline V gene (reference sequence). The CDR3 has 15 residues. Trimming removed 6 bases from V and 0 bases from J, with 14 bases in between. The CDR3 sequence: CASRRVGRTNYGYTF. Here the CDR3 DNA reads TGTGCCAGCAGGAGGGTCGGCAGAACTAACTATGGCTACACCTTC.

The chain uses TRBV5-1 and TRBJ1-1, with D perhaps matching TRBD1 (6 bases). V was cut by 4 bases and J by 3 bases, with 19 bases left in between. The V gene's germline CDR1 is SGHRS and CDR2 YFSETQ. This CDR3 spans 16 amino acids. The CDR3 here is CASSAGTRGMYTEAFF. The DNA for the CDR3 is TGCGCCAGCAGCGCCGGGACAAGGGGTATGTACACTGAAGCTTTCTTT.

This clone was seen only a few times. CDR3 region: CASSFFGREGETQYF. DNA of the CDR3: TGTGCCAGCAGTTTTTTCGGGAGGGAAGGAGAGACCCAGTACTTC. The rearrangement joins TRBV27 to TRBJ2-5, with 8 bases lining up with TRBD2. The germline V gene has CDR1 MNHEY and CDR2 SMNVEV (reference sequence). This CDR3 has 15 amino acids. Trimming took 3 bases from V and 4 from J; bases not matched to a gene: 7.

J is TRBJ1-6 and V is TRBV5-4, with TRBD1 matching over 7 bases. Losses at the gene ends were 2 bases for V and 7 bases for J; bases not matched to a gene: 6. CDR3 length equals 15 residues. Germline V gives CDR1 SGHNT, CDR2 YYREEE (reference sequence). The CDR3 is CASSLPGTVNSPLHF. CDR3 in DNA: TGTGCCAGCAGCTTACCCGGGACAGTAAATTCACCCCTCCACTTT.

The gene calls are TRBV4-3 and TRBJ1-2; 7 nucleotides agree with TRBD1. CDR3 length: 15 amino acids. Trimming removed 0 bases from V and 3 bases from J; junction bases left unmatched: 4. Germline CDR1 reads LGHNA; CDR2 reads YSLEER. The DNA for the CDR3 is TGCGCCAGCAGCCAAGAACAGGGGAGTTACTATGGCTACACCTTC. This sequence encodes CASSQEQGSYYGYTF.

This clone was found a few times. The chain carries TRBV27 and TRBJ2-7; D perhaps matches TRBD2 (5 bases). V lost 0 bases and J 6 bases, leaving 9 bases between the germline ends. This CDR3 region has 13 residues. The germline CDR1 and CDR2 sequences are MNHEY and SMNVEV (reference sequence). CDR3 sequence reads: CASSLSSRGEQYF. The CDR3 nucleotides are TGTGCCAGCAGTTTATCGAGCCGGGGCGAGCAGTACTTC.

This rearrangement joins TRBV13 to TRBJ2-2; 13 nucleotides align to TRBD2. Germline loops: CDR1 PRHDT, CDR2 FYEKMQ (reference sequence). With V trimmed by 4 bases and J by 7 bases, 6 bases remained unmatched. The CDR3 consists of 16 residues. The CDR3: CASSSGLAGVIGELFF. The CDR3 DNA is TGTGCCAGCAGCTCAGGACTAGCGGGAGTAATCGGGGAGCTGTTTTTT.

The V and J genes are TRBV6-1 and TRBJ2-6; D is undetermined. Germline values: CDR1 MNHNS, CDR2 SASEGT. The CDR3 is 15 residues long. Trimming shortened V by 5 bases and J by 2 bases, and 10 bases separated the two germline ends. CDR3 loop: CASSRQVAGANVLTF. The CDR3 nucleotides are TGTGCCAGCAGTCGACAAGTGGCTGGGGCCAACGTCCTGACTTTC.

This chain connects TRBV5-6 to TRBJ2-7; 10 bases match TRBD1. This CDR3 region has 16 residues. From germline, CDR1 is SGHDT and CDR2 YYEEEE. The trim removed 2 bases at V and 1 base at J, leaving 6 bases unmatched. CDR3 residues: CASSFGTGDPSYEQYF. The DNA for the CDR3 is TGTGCCAGCAGCTTCGGGACAGGGGACCCTTCCTACGAGCAGTACTTC.

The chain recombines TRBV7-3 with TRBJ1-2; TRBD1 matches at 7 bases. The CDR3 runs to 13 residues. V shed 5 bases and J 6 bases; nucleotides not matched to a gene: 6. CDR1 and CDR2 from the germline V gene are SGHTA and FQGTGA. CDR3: CASSPGTVNGYTF. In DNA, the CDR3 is TGTGCCAGCAGCCCAGGGACAGTGAATGGCTACACCTTC. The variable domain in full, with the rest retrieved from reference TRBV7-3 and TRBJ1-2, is GAGVSQTPSNKVTEKGKYVELRCDPISGHTALYWYRQSLGQGPEFLIYFQGTGAADDSGLPNDRFFAVRPEGSVSTLKIQRTERGDSAVYLCASSPGTVNGYTFGSGTRLTVV.